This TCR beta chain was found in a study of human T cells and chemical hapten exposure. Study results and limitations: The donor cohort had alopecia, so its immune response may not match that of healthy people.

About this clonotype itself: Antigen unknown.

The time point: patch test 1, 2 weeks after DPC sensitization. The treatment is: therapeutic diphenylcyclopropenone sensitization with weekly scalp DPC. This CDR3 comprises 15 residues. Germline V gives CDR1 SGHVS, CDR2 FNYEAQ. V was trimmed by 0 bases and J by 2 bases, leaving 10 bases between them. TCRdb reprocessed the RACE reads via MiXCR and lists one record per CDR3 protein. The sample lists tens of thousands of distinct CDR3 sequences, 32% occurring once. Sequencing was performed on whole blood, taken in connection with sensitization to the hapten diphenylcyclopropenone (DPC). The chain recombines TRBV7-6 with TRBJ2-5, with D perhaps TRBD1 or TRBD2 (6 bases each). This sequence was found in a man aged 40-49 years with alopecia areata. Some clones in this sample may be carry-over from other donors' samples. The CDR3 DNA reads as TGTGCCAGCAGCTTAGCTAGGGGGGTACAAGAGACCCAGTACTTC. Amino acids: CASSLARGVQETQYF.